A selection of T cell receptor beta chains follows, all from one sample in a study of read filtering for tumor transcriptome and immune sequencing. One entry per CDR3 protein results from TCRdb running MiXCR on the reads. The sample consists of roughly 60,000 distinct CDR3 sequences, about 20% of them appearing once. Material for sequencing was a population of CD138-negative cells sorted from bone marrow. All receptors come from a donor at least 40 years old with multiple myeloma. Both conserved end residues are part of each CDR3. The D gene is left open where the match is weak. Rows may omit the clone size; those that give it use once, few, many or a size class.

j_call v_call clone_size d_call cdr3_aa cdr3_nt
TRBJ2-7 TRBV12-3/TRBV12-4 many TRBD1 CASSLGGTGMSSSYEQYF TGTGCCAGCAGTTTAGGGGGGACAGGGATGTCAAGCTCCTACGAGCAGTACTTC
TRBJ2-1 TRBV30 many TRBD2 CAWSVGLVGVNEQFF TGTGCCTGGAGTGTTGGACTAGTGGGAGTTAATGAGCAGTTCTTC
TRBJ2-1 TRBV24-1 - TRBD1 CATSVRDRGNNEQFF TGTGCCACCAGTGTCCGGGACAGGGGAAACAATGAGCAGTTCTTC
TRBJ2-2 TRBV6-5 - TRBD2 CASSYSRSGRYVGGLFF TGTGCCAGCAGTTACTCCCGGAGCGGGAGATATGTCGGGGGGCTGTTTTTT
TRBJ1-1 TRBV5-1 many - CASSDTVGNTEAFF TGCGCCAGCAGCGATACAGTAGGGAACACTGAAGCTTTCTTT
TRBJ1-1 TRBV12-3/TRBV12-4 many - CASSIQRNTEAFF TGTGCCAGCAGTATACAGAGGAACACTGAAGCTTTCTTT
TRBJ2-2 TRBV25-1 many - CASSESQWDSGELFF TGTGCCAGCAGTGAATCCCAGTGGGATAGCGGGGAGCTGTTTTTT
TRBJ2-3 TRBV6-1 many - CASSVRGGEVDTQYF TGTGCCAGCAGTGTCCGAGGCGGGGAGGTGGATACGCAGTATTTT
TRBJ2-1 TRBV7-2 - - CASCRLGYEQFF TGTGCCAGCTGCAGGCTAGGGTATGAGCAGTTCTTC
TRBJ2-7 TRBV29-1 many - CSVETEGGRDYEQYF TGCAGCGTTGAAACCGAGGGGGGCAGGGACTACGAGCAGTACTTC
TRBJ1-5 TRBV6-1 many - CASSTLGSNQPQHF TGTGCCAGCAGCACCTTAGGGAGCAATCAGCCCCAGCATTTT
TRBJ2-1 TRBV5-5 medium-sized - CASSSSRTQFSIEQFF TGTGCCAGCAGCTCGAGTAGGACACAGTTTTCGATTGAGCAGTTCTTC
TRBJ2-1 TRBV14 - TRBD1 CASSRTGKSEQFF TGTGCCAGTAGCCGGACAGGGAAAAGTGAGCAGTTCTTC
TRBJ2-1 TRBV19 few - CASSIPPPGVNEQFF TGTGCCAGTAGTATCCCCCCCCCAGGAGTAAATGAGCAGTTCTTC
TRBJ2-3 TRBV24-1 many TRBD1 CATSDLLGQSTDTQYF TGTGCCACCAGTGATTTGTTGGGACAGAGCACAGATACGCAGTATTTT
TRBJ1-2 TRBV18 many - CASSPQGRAGYTF TGTGCCAGCTCACCTCAAGGACGGGCTGGCTACACCTTC
TRBJ2-5 TRBV2 many - CASCRGPEETQYF TGTGCCAGCTGCCGGGGACCTGAAGAGACCCAGTACTTC
TRBJ1-4 TRBV12-3/TRBV12-4 few - CASSHREVTNEKLFF TGTGCCAGCAGCCATCGTGAGGTGACTAATGAAAAACTGTTTTTT
TRBJ1-2 TRBV18 few - CASSPPREANYGYTF TGTGCCAGCTCACCACCTAGGGAAGCTAACTATGGCTACACCTTC
TRBJ2-5 TRBV10-3 - TRBD2 CAISDSGLADQETQYF TGTGCCATCAGTGACTCTGGACTAGCGGATCAAGAGACCCAGTACTTC
TRBJ1-1 TRBV28 many - CASSRPKGGNTEAFF TGTGCCAGCAGTCGACCCAAAGGGGGAAACACTGAAGCTTTCTTT
TRBJ2-3 TRBV5-1 many - CASSATPTDTQYF TGCGCCAGCAGCGCAACCCCCACAGATACGCAGTATTTT
TRBJ2-6 TRBV6-2/TRBV6-3 - - CASSPTGRSYSGANVLTF TGTGCCAGCAGCCCGACAGGCCGATCCTACTCTGGGGCCAACGTCCTGACTTTC
TRBJ2-3 TRBV5-1 many TRBD2 CASSHGGREDTQYF TGCGCCAGCAGCCACGGCGGGAGGGAGGATACGCAGTATTTT